Listed here is a single T cell receptor (beta chain). Its antigen is unknown. This sample stems from a study of graft-versus-host responses after intestinal transplantation. As for the study in general: As for transplant type, recipients had multivisceral, liver-intestinal, or isolated intestinal grafts. All of the recipients had induction that used anti-thymocyte globulin, then tacrolimus and steroids for approximately 3 years.

The CDR3 length is 15 residues. Per the germline V gene, CDR1 is MGHRA and CDR2 is YSYEKL. The V and J ends lost 0 bases and 8 bases, in that order; junction bases with no gene match: 6. Notes on the study in general: GvH clone levels peaked in circulation, and this peak was associated with early post-transplant HvG declines. Within allografts, high graft-versus-host to host-versus-graft clonal ratios were seen among patients with graft-donor T cell macrochimerism.

TCRdb's copy holds only in-frame clones and misses some; the assay was immunoSEQ multiplex PCR. The sample includes roughly 60,000 clones, approximately 90% of them seen just once. The chain links TRBV4-1 to TRBJ1-4; 7 bases are shared with TRBD1. This sample comprised PBMCs, obtained about 4 months after intestinal transplantation. The clonotype originates from a human patient who received an intestinal transplant, so some T cells may come from the graft donor. The CDR3 protein is CASSQDETGKEKLFF. The CDR3 nucleotides read TGCGCCAGCAGCCAAGATGAGACAGGGAAGGAAAAACTGTTTTTT.